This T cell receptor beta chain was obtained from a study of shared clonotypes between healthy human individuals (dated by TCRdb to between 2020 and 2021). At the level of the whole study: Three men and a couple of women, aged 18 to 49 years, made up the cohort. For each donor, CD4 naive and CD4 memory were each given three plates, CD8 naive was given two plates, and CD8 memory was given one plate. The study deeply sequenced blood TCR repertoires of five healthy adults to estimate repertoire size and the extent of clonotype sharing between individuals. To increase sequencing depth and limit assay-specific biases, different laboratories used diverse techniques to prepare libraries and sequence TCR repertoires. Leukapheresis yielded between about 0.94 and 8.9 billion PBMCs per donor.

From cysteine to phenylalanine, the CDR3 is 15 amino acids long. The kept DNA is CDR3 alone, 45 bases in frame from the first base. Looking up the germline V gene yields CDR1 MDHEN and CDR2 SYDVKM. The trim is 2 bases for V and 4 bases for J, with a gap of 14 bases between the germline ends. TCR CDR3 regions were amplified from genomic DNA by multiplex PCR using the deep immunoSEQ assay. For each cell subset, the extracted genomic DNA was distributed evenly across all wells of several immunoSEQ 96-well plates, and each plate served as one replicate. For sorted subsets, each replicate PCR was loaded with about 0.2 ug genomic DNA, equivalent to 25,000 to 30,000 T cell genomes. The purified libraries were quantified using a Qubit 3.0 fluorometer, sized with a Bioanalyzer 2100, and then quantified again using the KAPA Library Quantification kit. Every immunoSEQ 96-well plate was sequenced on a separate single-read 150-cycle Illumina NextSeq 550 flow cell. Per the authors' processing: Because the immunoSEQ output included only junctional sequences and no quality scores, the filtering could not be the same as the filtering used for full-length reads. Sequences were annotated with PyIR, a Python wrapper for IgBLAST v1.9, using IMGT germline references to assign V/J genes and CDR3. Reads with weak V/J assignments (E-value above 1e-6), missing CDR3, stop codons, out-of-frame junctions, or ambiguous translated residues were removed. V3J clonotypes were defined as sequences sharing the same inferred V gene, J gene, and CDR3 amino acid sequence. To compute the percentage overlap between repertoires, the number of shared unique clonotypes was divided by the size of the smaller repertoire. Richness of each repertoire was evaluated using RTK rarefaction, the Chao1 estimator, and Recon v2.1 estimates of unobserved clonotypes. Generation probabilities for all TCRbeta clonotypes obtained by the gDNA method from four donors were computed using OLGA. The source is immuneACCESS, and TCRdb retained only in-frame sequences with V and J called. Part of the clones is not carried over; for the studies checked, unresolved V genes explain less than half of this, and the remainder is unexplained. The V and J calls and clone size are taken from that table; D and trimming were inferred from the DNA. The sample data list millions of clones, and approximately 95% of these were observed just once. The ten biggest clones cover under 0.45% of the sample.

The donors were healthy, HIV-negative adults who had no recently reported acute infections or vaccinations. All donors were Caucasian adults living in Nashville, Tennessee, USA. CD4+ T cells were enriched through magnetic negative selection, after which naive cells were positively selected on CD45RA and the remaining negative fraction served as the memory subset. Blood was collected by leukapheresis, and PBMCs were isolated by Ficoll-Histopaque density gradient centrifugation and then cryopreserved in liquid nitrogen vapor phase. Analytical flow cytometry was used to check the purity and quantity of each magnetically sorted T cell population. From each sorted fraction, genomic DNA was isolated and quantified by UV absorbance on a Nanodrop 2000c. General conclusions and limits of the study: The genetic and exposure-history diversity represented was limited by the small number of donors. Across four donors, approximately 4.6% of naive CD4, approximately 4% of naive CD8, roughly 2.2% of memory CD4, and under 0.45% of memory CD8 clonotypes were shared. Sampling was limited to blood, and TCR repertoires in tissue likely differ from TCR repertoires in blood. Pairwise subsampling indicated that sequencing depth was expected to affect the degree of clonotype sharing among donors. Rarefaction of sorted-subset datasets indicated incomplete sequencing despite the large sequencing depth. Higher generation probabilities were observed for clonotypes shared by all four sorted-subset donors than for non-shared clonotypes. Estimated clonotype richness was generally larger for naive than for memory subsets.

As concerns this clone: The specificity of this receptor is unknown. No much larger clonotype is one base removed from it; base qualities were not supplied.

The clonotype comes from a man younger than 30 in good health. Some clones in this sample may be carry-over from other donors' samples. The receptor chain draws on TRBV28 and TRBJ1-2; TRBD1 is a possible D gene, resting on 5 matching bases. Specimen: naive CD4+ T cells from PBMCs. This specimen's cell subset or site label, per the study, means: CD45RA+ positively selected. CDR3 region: CASSLGATRGYGYTF. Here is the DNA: TGTGCCAGCAGTTTAGGGGCTACTCGAGGCTATGGCTACACCTTC.